Included here is one TCR beta chain sequence, with context. What it recognizes is unknown. The data were obtained in a study of T cell responses to AZD1222 COVID-19 vaccine. Study-level findings and limits: In all cases, repertoires were sampled only after the peak T cell response.

The protocol was immunoSEQ multiplex PCR, while the TCRdb copy is restricted to in-frame clones and leaves out a portion. The sample has about 180,000 clones; more than 75% are singletons. Germline V gene lookup returns CDR1 LGHDT and CDR2 YNNKEL (reference sequence). The CDR3 sequence is 18 residues long. The ends lost 8 bases at V and 1 base at J; junction bases unmatched: 18. Material: peripheral blood, obtained 28 days after the second AZD1222 dose. This TCR was sampled from an adult who received the AZD1222 COVID-19 vaccine. The rearrangement joins TRBV3-1 (or the pseudogene TRBV3-2) to TRBJ2-3; TRBD2 aligns across 7 bases. The CDR3 loop is CASSLFGGSRDGTDTQYF. Written as DNA, the CDR3 is TGTGCCAGCTCCTTGTTCGGCGGGAGCCGGGATGGCACAGATACGCAGTATTTT.